The source of this T cell receptor (beta chain) is a study of Ad26.COV2.S vaccination and SARS-CoV-2 variants. In regard to this clone: The antigen is undetermined.

This table comes from immunoSEQ multiplex PCR, and its TCRdb copy is limited to in-frame clones, with some not included. The top ten hold about 5.5% of the sample, which has 180,000 or so clones, 87% seen once. CDR1 and CDR2 from the germline V gene are GTSNPN and SVGIG (reference sequence). The CDR3 covers 20 residues. J was trimmed by 7 bases and V by 4 bases; bases with no gene match: 22. Study-wide results and caveats: People given the vaccine had a wider spike-specific TCR breadth than placebo recipients did.

The receptor was derived from a human donor who had recovered from COVID-19. The chain combines TRBV30 with TRBJ2-2; 12 bases fit TRBD2. The sequencing here drew on peripheral blood, taken after recovery from COVID-19. The CDR3 DNA follows: TGTGCCTGGACCCTGGGCCCTCTAGCGGGAGGGCCTTGGGTAAGCGGGGAGCTGTTTTTT. Residues: CAWTLGPLAGGPWVSGELFF. The whole variable domain, filled in from reference TRBV30 and TRBJ2-2, reads SQTIHQWPATLVQPVGSPLSLECTVEGTSNPNLYWYRQAAGRGLQLLFYSVGIGQISSEVPQNLSASRPQDRQFILSSKKLLLSDSGFYLCAWTLGPLAGGPWVSGELFFGEGSRLTVL.